A selection of T cell receptor beta chains follows, all from one sample in a study of Ad26.COV2.S vaccination and SARS-CoV-2 variants. Produced via immunoSEQ multiplex PCR; TCRdb's table is partial and in-frame only. The table has 300,000 to 400,000 clones, 85% seen once. The sample was peripheral blood, taken in a trial of Ad26.COV2.S vaccine versus placebo. The receptors here all came from a person between 18 and 65 years old who received the Ad26.COV2.S COVID-19 vaccine or a placebo. The CDR3 runs from the conserved cysteine through the conserved F or W. The order of the fields is V gene, J gene, clone size, CDR3 protein. The listing skips clone size in some rows; elsewhere it reads once, few, many or a size class.

V gene: TRBV30; J gene: TRBJ1-5; clone size: once; CDR3 protein: CAWSRRGQGAGQPQHF
V gene: TRBV12-3/TRBV12-4; J gene: TRBJ2-5; clone size: .; CDR3 protein: CASLAGGEETQYF
V gene: TRBV28; J gene: TRBJ2-1; clone size: .; CDR3 protein: CASSPPRTLHLEQFF
V gene: TRBV19; J gene: TRBJ2-1; clone size: .; CDR3 protein: CASSLDRVNEQFF
V gene: TRBV7-9; J gene: TRBJ2-7; clone size: .; CDR3 protein: CASSFSGSYEQYF
V gene: TRBV7-2; J gene: TRBJ2-2; clone size: few; CDR3 protein: CASSSRRADGELFF
V gene: TRBV5-1; J gene: TRBJ2-1; clone size: .; CDR3 protein: CASSLAIGTSGRNEQFF
V gene: TRBV7-9; J gene: TRBJ2-3; clone size: .; CDR3 protein: CASSSSTGAPRDTQYF
V gene: TRBV9; J gene: TRBJ1-2; clone size: .; CDR3 protein: CASSVVGQGSMRGYTF
V gene: TRBV6-2/TRBV6-3; J gene: TRBJ2-1; clone size: .; CDR3 protein: CASSFRTIYNEQFF
V gene: TRBV7-2; J gene: TRBJ1-1; clone size: few; CDR3 protein: CASSLGTALNTEAFF
V gene: TRBV9; J gene: TRBJ2-1; clone size: .; CDR3 protein: CASSVDAGGGYNEQFF
V gene: TRBV7-2; J gene: TRBJ2-7; clone size: .; CDR3 protein: CASSSRPQSSYEQYF
V gene: TRBV19; J gene: TRBJ1-2; clone size: .; CDR3 protein: CASMGEEHGYTF
V gene: TRBV7-9; J gene: TRBJ2-2; clone size: few; CDR3 protein: CASSPRLGGGELFF
V gene: TRBV7-9; J gene: TRBJ1-6; clone size: once; CDR3 protein: CASSPLSPRNNSPLHF
V gene: TRBV27; J gene: TRBJ1-6; clone size: .; CDR3 protein: CASSLRGGRGVNSPLHF
V gene: TRBV3-1/TRBV3-2; J gene: TRBJ2-2; clone size: .; CDR3 protein: CASSRVGGPTGELFF
V gene: TRBV2; J gene: TRBJ1-5; clone size: .; CDR3 protein: CASRRDNNQPQHF
V gene: TRBV6-5; J gene: TRBJ2-7; clone size: .; CDR3 protein: CASSQQGSPGYEQYF
V gene: TRBV30; J gene: TRBJ2-1; clone size: .; CDR3 protein: CAWERGPYNEQFF
V gene: TRBV24-1; J gene: TRBJ2-2; clone size: .; CDR3 protein: CATSGVYTGELFF
V gene: TRBV4-3; J gene: TRBJ2-3; clone size: once; CDR3 protein: CASSQDPQGTDTQYF
V gene: TRBV15; J gene: TRBJ2-1; clone size: few; CDR3 protein: CATSRDAYNEQFF
V gene: TRBV3-1/TRBV3-2; J gene: TRBJ1-2; clone size: .; CDR3 protein: CASSREYGHGYTF
V gene: TRBV5-1; J gene: TRBJ2-5; clone size: .; CDR3 protein: CASSAGTAKETQYF
V gene: TRBV20-1; J gene: TRBJ2-1; clone size: .; CDR3 protein: CSASRNERPTGNEQFF
V gene: TRBV7-9; J gene: TRBJ2-3; clone size: .; CDR3 protein: CASSLTGAGDTQYF
V gene: TRBV5-1; J gene: TRBJ2-1; clone size: few; CDR3 protein: CASSFSLRSYNEQFF
V gene: TRBV25-1; J gene: TRBJ1-2; clone size: once; CDR3 protein: CASSEPPGQGGNYGYTF
V gene: TRBV4-1; J gene: TRBJ1-2; clone size: few; CDR3 protein: CASSPSPADNYGYTF
V gene: TRBV7-2; J gene: TRBJ2-7; clone size: once; CDR3 protein: CASSLRVLAGGREQYF
V gene: TRBV14; J gene: TRBJ2-7; clone size: once; CDR3 protein: CASSQGLDDRGRWVYEQYF
V gene: TRBV28; J gene: TRBJ1-6; clone size: once; CDR3 protein: CASSLGTGRSPLHF
V gene: TRBV5-1; J gene: TRBJ1-1; clone size: .; CDR3 protein: CASSFRTDLNTEAFF
V gene: TRBV7-9; J gene: TRBJ2-2; clone size: .; CDR3 protein: CASSSHFNTGELFF
V gene: TRBV6-5; J gene: TRBJ1-1; clone size: .; CDR3 protein: CASSYSGQGNTEAFF
V gene: TRBV5-1; J gene: TRBJ2-5; clone size: .; CDR3 protein: CASSLLVGETQYF
V gene: TRBV11-3; J gene: TRBJ2-7; clone size: .; CDR3 protein: CASSFGQGAGYEQYF
V gene: TRBV28; J gene: TRBJ2-1; clone size: .; CDR3 protein: CASNPLSGRAVRNEQFF
V gene: TRBV6-4; J gene: TRBJ2-7; clone size: .; CDR3 protein: CASTCQPVSRAEQYF
V gene: TRBV5-1; J gene: TRBJ1-1; clone size: .; CDR3 protein: CASSLGQQMNTEAFF
V gene: TRBV5-1; J gene: TRBJ2-1; clone size: .; CDR3 protein: CAVALTPNNEQFF
V gene: TRBV12-3/TRBV12-4; J gene: TRBJ2-7; clone size: .; CDR3 protein: CASSFLGDEQYF
V gene: TRBV21-1; J gene: TRBJ1-4; clone size: once; CDR3 protein: CASRNVGGYEKLFF
V gene: TRBV7-9; J gene: TRBJ1-5; clone size: .; CDR3 protein: CASTLGDQPQHF
V gene: TRBV6-1; J gene: TRBJ1-2; clone size: .; CDR3 protein: CASSDRAYYGYTF
V gene: TRBV7-6; J gene: TRBJ1-1; clone size: .; CDR3 protein: CASSLGIGDTEAFF
V gene: TRBV7-9; J gene: TRBJ2-2; clone size: .; CDR3 protein: CASSPRVRNTGELFF